Following are 14 T cell receptor beta chains from one sample sequenced in a study of cytomegalovirus exposure and HLA in healthy donors. The PCR used 60 Vbeta and 13 Jbeta primers. This table comes from immunoSEQ multiplex PCR, and its TCRdb copy is limited to in-frame clones, with some not included. The repertoire holds roughly 150,000 clones, with roughly 80% as singletons. Sequenced material: PBMCs. The source of these receptors is a man under 40 in good health and CMV-seronegative.

This chain uses TRBV19 with TRBJ1-5; D gene unclear. V lost 1 base, J lost 3 bases, and 10 bases lay in between. Germline V gives CDR1 LNHDA, CDR2 SQIVND (reference sequence). This CDR3 is built from 15 residues. The CDR3 protein is CASSIVPGSNQPQHF. CDR3 sequence (DNA): TGTGCCAGTAGTATAGTGCCGGGGTCCAATCAGCCCCAGCATTTT.

J is TRBJ2-3 and V is TRBV30; the match to TRBD1 covers 8 bases. V dropped 7 bases and J dropped 1; count of bases not matched to a gene: 10. The CDR3 runs 15 residues. The V gene's germline CDR1 is GTSNPN and CDR2 SVGIG (reference sequence). The CDR3 nucleotides are TGTGCCTACGACAGGGGTAGGCTTGGCACAGATACGCAGTATTTT. Amino acid sequence: CAYDRGRLGTDTQYF.

CDR3 amino acids: CASSPSGTEETQYF. The CDR3 nucleotides read TGTGCCAGCAGCCCCAGCGGGACCGAAGAGACCCAGTACTTC. This chain joins TRBV7-2 and TRBJ2-5, with 7 nucleotides matching TRBD2. CDR1 and CDR2 from the germline V gene are SGHTA and FQGNSA. CDR3 length: 14 amino acids. The J segment lost 3 bases and the V segment lost 5 bases, leaving 6 bases of the junction unmatched.

The V gene is TRBV6-5, the J gene TRBJ2-3; D possibly corresponds to TRBD1 (5 bases). From germline, CDR1 is MNHEY and CDR2 SVGAGI. The length of the CDR3 is 16 residues. V gave up 2 bases and J gave up 1 base, with 13 bases separating them. This chain's CDR3 is CASSYGAGPGTDTQYF. The CDR3 DNA is TGTGCCAGCAGTTACGGGGCCGGGCCAGGCACAGATACGCAGTATTTT.

V is TRBV7-3 and J is TRBJ2-2; D is uncertain. Trimming stripped 4 bases from V and 7 bases from J, with 4 bases between. The CDR3 covers 11 residues. CDR1 is SGHTA and CDR2 is FQGTGA in the germline V gene. CDR3 nucleotides: TGTGCCAGCAGCTCGGGCGGGGAGCTGTTTTTT. It codes for CASSSGGELFF.

The J gene is TRBJ1-2, the V gene TRBV7-2; tentatively, D is TRBD1 (5 bases). This CDR3 region has 15 residues. V was clipped by 1 base and J by 4 bases, with 13 bases between them. Germline CDR1 reads SGHTA; CDR2 reads FQGNSA. CDR3 residues: CASSLVGGQGYGYTF. The CDR3 coding sequence is TGTGCCAGCAGCTTAGTCGGAGGGCAGGGCTATGGCTACACCTTC.

The chain couples TRBV4-3 to TRBJ2-2; 8 bases are a match to TRBD2. The length of the CDR3 is 18 residues. V lost 3 bases, J lost 6 bases, and 15 bases stayed unmatched. Germline values: CDR1 LGHNA, CDR2 YSLEER. The CDR3 protein is CASSQGDSFSGKAGELFF. CDR3 nucleotide sequence: TGCGCCAGCAGCCAGGGGGATTCGTTTAGCGGGAAGGCCGGGGAGCTGTTTTTT.

The chain couples TRBV30 to TRBJ1-4, with TRBD1 as a possible D gene (6 bases). There are 15 residues in the CDR3. V lost 3 bases, J lost 3 bases, and 14 bases lay in between. Germline-derived CDR1 and CDR2 are GTSNPN and SVGIG (reference sequence). CDR3 loop: CAWSLGGASNEKLFF. CDR3 coding DNA: TGTGCCTGGAGCCTCGGGGGGGCGTCTAATGAAAAACTGTTTTTT.

The V call is TRBV2, the J call TRBJ2-1, with a weak D call TRBD2 (5 bases). The CDR3 covers 15 residues. Germline CDR1 SNHLY, CDR2 FYNNEI. V dropped 4 bases and J dropped 5 bases, with 15 bases sitting between them. DNA of the CDR3: TGTGCCAGCAGTGTAGGTTTGGCAGCGGACAATGAGCAGTTCTTC. Its protein is CASSVGLAADNEQFF.

The chain combines TRBV6-5 with TRBJ2-4; D call uncertain. Germline V gives CDR1 MNHEY, CDR2 SVGAGI. With 5 bases removed from V and 8 bases from J, the gap between germline ends came to 16 bases. This CDR3 is built from 14 residues. DNA of the CDR3: TGTGCCAGCAGTCCCCCCGGTAGCTTATACATTCAGTACTTC. Amino acid sequence: CASSPPGSLYIQYF.

This clone was counted between two and nine times. The DNA of the CDR3 is TGCGCCAGCAGCCAAGATTCTACCTCTAATGAAAAACTGTTTTTT. This codes for CASSQDSTSNEKLFF. The rearrangement joins TRBV4-3 to TRBJ1-4, with D unresolved. This CDR3 has 15 amino acids. V was trimmed by 0 bases and J by 3 bases, leaving 8 bases between them. Germline V gene sequence: CDR1 LGHNA, CDR2 YSLEER.

The rearrangement uses TRBV27 and TRBJ2-1, with a weak D call TRBD2 (5 bases). The V end lost 6 bases, the J end lost 2 bases, and 11 bases lay between the germline ends. The CDR3 length is 14 residues. Germline CDR1 and CDR2: MNHEY and SMNVEV (reference sequence). The CDR3: CASSIDGTYNEQFF. DNA of the CDR3: TGTGCCAGCAGCATAGACGGGACCTACAATGAGCAGTTCTTC.

This chain uses TRBV5-1 with TRBJ2-1, with TRBD2 matching over 8 bases. Germline CDR1 reads SGHRS; CDR2 reads YFSETQ. The CDR3 extends over 15 amino acids. V gave up 1 base and J gave up 7 bases; unmatched junction bases: 7. CDR3 sequence (DNA): TGCGCCAGCAGCTTGTACAGCGGGGGTATAAATGAGCAGTTCTTC. Translation: CASSLYSGGINEQFF.

V is TRBV19 and J is TRBJ1-5; D is uncertain. V was clipped by 7 bases and J by 1 base, with 14 bases between them. The germline gives CDR1 LNHDA, CDR2 SQIVND (reference sequence). CDR3 size: 15 residues. As DNA, the CDR3 is TGTGCCAGTATTCGATCGGGGAGGAGCAATCAGCCCCAGCATTTT. The encoded protein is CASIRSGRSNQPQHF.